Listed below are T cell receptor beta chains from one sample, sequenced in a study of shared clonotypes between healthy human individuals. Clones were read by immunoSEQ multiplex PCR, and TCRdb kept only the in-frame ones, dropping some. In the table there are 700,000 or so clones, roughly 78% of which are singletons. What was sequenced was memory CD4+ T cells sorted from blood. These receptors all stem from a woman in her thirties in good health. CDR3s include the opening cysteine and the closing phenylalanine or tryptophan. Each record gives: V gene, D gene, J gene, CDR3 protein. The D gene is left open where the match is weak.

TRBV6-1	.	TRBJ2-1	CASSEQVVGLPNEQFF
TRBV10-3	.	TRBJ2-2	CAISSPGTSGELFF
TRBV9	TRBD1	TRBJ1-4	CASSARQGGGEGNEKLFF
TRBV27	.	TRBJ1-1	CASSKRGGEAFF
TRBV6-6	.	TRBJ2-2	CASNSWNTGELFF
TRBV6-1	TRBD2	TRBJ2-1	CASLGLAGEDEQFF
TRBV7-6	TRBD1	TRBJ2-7	CASSFGTGEGYYEQYF
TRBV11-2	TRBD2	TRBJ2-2	CASSTSGRGHGELFF
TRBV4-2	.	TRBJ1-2	CASSQDTASYGYTF
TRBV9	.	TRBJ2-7	CASSQGGFSYEQYF
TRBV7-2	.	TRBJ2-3	CASSSPGLRQYF
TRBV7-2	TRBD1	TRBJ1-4	CASSPGQIATNEKLFF
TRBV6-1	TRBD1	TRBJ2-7	CASSDLGQALAEQYF
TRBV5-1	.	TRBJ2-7	CASSPTVYDEQYF
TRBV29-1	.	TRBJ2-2	CSVEEQYTGELFF
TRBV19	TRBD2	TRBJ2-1	CASSTTASGRTSSYNEQFF
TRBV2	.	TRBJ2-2	CASSEAPANTGELFF
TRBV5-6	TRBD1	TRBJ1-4	CASSLLGQGGTNEKLFF
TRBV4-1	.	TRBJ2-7	CASSQAVRSPSYEQYF
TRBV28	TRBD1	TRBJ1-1	CASSSGTGITEAFF
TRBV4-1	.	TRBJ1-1	CASSQDPLYTEAFF
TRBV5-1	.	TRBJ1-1	CASSLDSQAFF
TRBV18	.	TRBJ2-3	CASSPRGNGGTDTQYF
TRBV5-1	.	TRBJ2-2	CASSLSGDTGELFF
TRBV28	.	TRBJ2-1	CASSQSPPYNEQFF
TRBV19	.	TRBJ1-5	CASKTGTNSNQPQHF
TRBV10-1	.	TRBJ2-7	CASSETRHSYEQYF
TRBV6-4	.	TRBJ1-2	CASSDSWGRDDYGYTF
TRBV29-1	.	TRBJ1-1	CSVEVQGYTEAFF
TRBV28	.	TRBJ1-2	CASSLRPAGYTF
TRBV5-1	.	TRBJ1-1	CASSWGATEAFF
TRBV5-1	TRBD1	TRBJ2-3	CASGTGMAPDTQYF
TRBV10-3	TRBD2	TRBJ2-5	CATRLAGQETQYF
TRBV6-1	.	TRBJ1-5	CASTGGGEHQPQHF
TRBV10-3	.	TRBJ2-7	CAIRDTFYEQYF
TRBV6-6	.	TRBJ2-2	CASSYEGPNTGELFF
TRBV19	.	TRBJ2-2	CASSTPYWGPNTGELFF
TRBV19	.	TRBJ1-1	CASISTGWNTEAFF
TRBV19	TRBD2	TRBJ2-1	CASTSGASGSSGGEQFF
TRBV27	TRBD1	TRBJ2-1	CASSFSPGQGRNEQFF